The rows below give T cell receptor beta chains drawn from one sample of a study of cytomegalovirus exposure and HLA in healthy donors. Profiling relied on immunoSEQ multiplex PCR, and the TCRdb table lists in-frame clones only, not all of them. The sample consists of about 140,000 clones, over 75% of them appearing once. The source material was PBMCs. The receptors were sampled from a female donor in good health and CMV-seronegative. CDR3s include the opening cysteine and the closing phenylalanine or tryptophan. The D gene is left open where the match is weak. The size entry is marked missing in some rows and otherwise reads once, few, many or a size class.

>TRBJ2-7|-|-|TRBV5-1
CASSKQGGEYEQYF
TGCGCCAGCAGCAAACAGGGTGGGGAGTACGAGCAGTACTTC
>TRBJ2-1|-|-|TRBV7-9
CASSPSNEQFF
TGTGCCAGCAGTCCGTCCAATGAGCAGTTCTTC
>TRBJ2-5|-|-|TRBV5-1
CASSPGVGAGASETQYF
TGCGCCAGCAGCCCAGGGGTTGGGGCGGGAGCATCGGAGACCCAGTACTTC
>TRBJ2-4|-|-|TRBV4-2
CASSPLGGRSIQYF
TGTGCCAGCAGCCCCCTCGGGGGTCGGAGCATTCAGTACTTC
>TRBJ2-5|-|-|TRBV7-2
CASSFFGGVGTQYF
TGTGCCAGCAGCTTCTTTGGAGGAGTGGGGACCCAGTACTTC
>TRBJ1-4|TRBD1|-|TRBV4-1
CASSPTGGSANEKLFF
TGCGCCAGCAGCCCCACAGGGGGAAGTGCTAATGAAAAACTGTTTTTT
>TRBJ2-5|-|once|TRBV7-6
CASSLDVGSRLLEQYF
TGTGCCAGCAGCTTAGACGTCGGGAGCCGGCTTTTAGAGCAGTACTTC
>TRBJ1-2|-|-|TRBV27
CASSLGSGVDGYTF
TGTGCCAGCAGTTTAGGGTCGGGGGTAGATGGCTACACCTTC
>TRBJ2-3|TRBD2|-|TRBV29-1
CSLGGILTDTQYF
TGCAGTCTCGGGGGGATTTTGACAGATACGCAGTATTTT
>TRBJ2-7|-|once|TRBV12-5
CASGISGSYEQYF
TGTGCTAGTGGTATCAGCGGATCCTACGAGCAGTACTTC
>TRBJ1-1|-|-|TRBV5-6
CASSLGQGGTEAFF
TGTGCCAGCAGCTTGGGTCAAGGGGGCACTGAAGCTTTCTTT
>TRBJ2-1|TRBD2|few|TRBV6-6
CASSYASGYYNEQFF
TGTGCCAGCAGTTACGCTAGCGGATACTACAATGAGCAGTTCTTC
>TRBJ1-1|-|-|TRBV4-1
CASSMSTGFAEAFF
TGCGCCAGCAGCATGAGTACAGGGTTCGCTGAAGCTTTCTTT
>TRBJ1-4|-|-|TRBV6-5
CASSSGWGGEKLFF
TGTGCCAGCAGTTCAGGGTGGGGGGGGGAAAAACTGTTTTTT
>TRBJ2-1|-|-|TRBV29-1
CSVEERMDYPSYNEQFF
TGCAGCGTTGAAGAACGCATGGACTACCCCTCCTACAATGAGCAGTTCTTC
>TRBJ2-3|TRBD2|-|TRBV5-6
CASSSVHFPSGRDTQYF
TGTGCCAGCAGCTCCGTACATTTTCCTAGCGGGAGAGATACGCAGTATTTT
>TRBJ1-3|TRBD1|-|TRBV2
CASRDRAGNTIYF
TGTGCCAGCAGGGACAGGGCGGGAAACACCATATATTTT
>TRBJ2-2|TRBD1|-|TRBV4-2
CASSLQGANTGELFF
TGTGCCAGCAGTTTGCAGGGGGCAAACACCGGGGAGCTGTTTTTT
>TRBJ2-7|-|once|TRBV11-3
CASSLVQGREQYF
TGTGCCAGCAGCTTAGTCCAGGGCCGGGAGCAGTACTTC
>TRBJ2-7|TRBD1|-|TRBV6-5
CASSSVDRAWNEQYF
TGTGCCAGCAGTTCGGTGGACAGGGCGTGGAACGAGCAGTACTTC
>TRBJ1-2|-|-|TRBV2
CASSDGGYGYTF
TGTGCCAGCAGTGACGGGGGATATGGCTACACCTTC
>TRBJ2-3|TRBD1|-|TRBV28
CASIPPGTGAPLGGTDTQYF
TGTGCCAGCATCCCTCCCGGGACAGGGGCTCCCCTCGGAGGCACAGATACGCAGTATTTT
>TRBJ1-4|TRBD1|-|TRBV4-1
CASSQDRQGVLPAANEKLFF
TGCGCCAGCAGCCAAGACCGACAGGGGGTCTTGCCCGCAGCTAATGAAAAACTGTTTTTT
>TRBJ2-5|-|-|TRBV6-1
CASSPSPLETQYF
TGTGCCAGCAGCCCGAGTCCTTTAGAGACCCAGTACTTC
>TRBJ2-7|TRBD1|-|TRBV5-1
CASSGIGGQYEQYF
TGCGCCAGCAGCGGAATAGGGGGCCAATACGAGCAGTACTTC
>TRBJ1-1|-|-|TRBV7-9
CASSLGQDVPEAFF
TGTGCCAGCAGCTTAGGACAGGACGTCCCTGAAGCTTTCTTT
>TRBJ1-4|TRBD1|-|TRBV6-1
CASSEAGTGNEKLFF
TGTGCCAGCAGTGAAGCGGGGACAGGGAATGAAAAACTGTTTTTT
>TRBJ2-7|-|-|TRBV15
CATSRDRLGTLLHF
TGTGCCACCAGCAGAGATCGATTGGGGACTCTGCTCCACTTC
>TRBJ2-3|TRBD1|-|TRBV6-5
CASSYSTGQLTDTQYF
TGTGCCAGCAGTTACTCAACGGGACAGTTGACAGATACGCAGTATTTT
>TRBJ2-7|-|-|TRBV27
CASSPRVDYEQYF
TGTGCCAGCAGTCCCCGGGTCGACTACGAGCAGTACTTC
>TRBJ2-1|-|-|TRBV4-2
CASSQDLDPTYNEQFF
TGTGCCAGCAGCCAAGATTTAGATCCAACCTACAATGAGCAGTTCTTC
>TRBJ2-3|TRBD2|-|TRBV5-1
CASSFRLLAGEVDTQYF
TGTGCCAGCAGCTTCAGGTTACTAGCGGGAGAGGTGGATACGCAGTATTTT
>TRBJ1-2|TRBD1|-|TRBV28
CASSSLGTDIYGYTF
TGTGCCAGCAGTTCCTTGGGGACAGACATCTATGGCTACACCTTC
>TRBJ2-7|-|-|TRBV15
CATSRENSGRNEQYF
TGTGCCACCAGCAGAGAGAATTCGGGGAGGAACGAGCAGTACTTC
>TRBJ1-5|-|-|TRBV2
CASSDEGVLDQPQHF
TGTGCCAGCAGTGACGAGGGTGTCCTGGATCAGCCCCAGCATTTT
>TRBJ2-7|-|-|TRBV6-5
CASTLNYEQYF
TGTGCCAGCACTCTTAACTACGAGCAGTACTTC
>TRBJ2-7|TRBD2|-|TRBV6-1
CASRETGLGFEQYF
TGTGCCAGCAGGGAAACGGGACTAGGTTTCGAGCAGTACTTC
>TRBJ1-5|TRBD1|-|TRBV7-8
CASSSGGQGDQPQHF
TGTGCCAGCAGCTCTGGGGGTCAGGGGGATCAGCCCCAGCATTTT
>TRBJ1-5|-|-|TRBV4-1
CASSQDAQGQVDQPQHF
TGCGCCAGCAGCCAAGACGCGCAGGGCCAGGTCGATCAGCCCCAGCATTTT
>TRBJ2-3|TRBD1|-|TRBV27
CASSPDRGGRTDTQYF
TGTGCCAGCAGTCCAGACAGGGGGGGTAGAACAGATACGCAGTATTTT
>TRBJ1-5|TRBD1|few|TRBV10-1
CASSEGTGARRGNQPQHF
TGCGCCAGCAGTGAGGGGACAGGGGCACGCCGGGGCAATCAGCCCCAGCATTTT
>TRBJ2-7|-|-|TRBV25-1
CASGGSPSYEQYF
TGTGCCAGCGGGGGGTCTCCATCCTACGAGCAGTACTTC
>TRBJ1-2|-|few|TRBV28
CASSSPRGGAGYTF
TGTGCCAGCAGTTCCCCCCGGGGAGGCGCAGGCTACACCTTC
>TRBJ1-2|TRBD1|-|TRBV6-1
CASTRTGEYGYTF
TGTGCCAGCACCCGGACAGGAGAGTATGGCTACACCTTC
>TRBJ2-7|-|few|TRBV28
CASTIYPDRLCYEQYF
TGTGCCAGCACCATATACCCCGATCGGTTGTGCTACGAGCAGTACTTC
>TRBJ2-7|-|-|TRBV28
CASSLTGRPSYEQYF
TGTGCCAGCAGTTTAACAGGGCGTCCTTCCTACGAGCAGTACTTC
>TRBJ1-4|TRBD1|-|TRBV28
CASSASGTGYGNLFF
TGTGCCAGCAGTGCCTCAGGGACAGGGTACGGAAACCTGTTTTTT
>TRBJ2-7|-|-|TRBV5-1
CASRGAASYEQYF
TGCGCCAGCAGGGGCGCCGCCTCCTACGAGCAGTACTTC
>TRBJ2-3|TRBD2|-|TRBV19
CASSISRAGLGTDTQYF
TGTGCCAGTAGTATCTCCCGGGCCGGACTAGGAACAGATACGCAGTATTTT
>TRBJ1-3|-|once|TRBV5-1
CASSLRGSSGNTIYF
TGCGCCAGCAGCCTACGGGGTAGCTCTGGAAACACCATATATTTT
>TRBJ2-5|-|once|TRBV7-9
CASSGDTSLATQYF
TGTGCCAGCAGCGGGGACACCTCGTTGGCGACCCAGTACTTC
>TRBJ2-7|TRBD2|-|TRBV5-4
CASSPELAGDHEQYF
TGTGCCAGCAGCCCTGAGCTAGCGGGAGATCACGAGCAGTACTTC
>TRBJ2-7|-|-|TRBV6-1
CASSSRGGYEQYF
TGTGCCAGCAGTTCAAGGGGCGGTTACGAGCAGTACTTC
>TRBJ2-7|TRBD1|-|TRBV5-1
CASSLDPGTGVTEQYF
TGCGCCAGCAGCTTGGACCCCGGGACAGGGGTAACCGAGCAGTACTTC